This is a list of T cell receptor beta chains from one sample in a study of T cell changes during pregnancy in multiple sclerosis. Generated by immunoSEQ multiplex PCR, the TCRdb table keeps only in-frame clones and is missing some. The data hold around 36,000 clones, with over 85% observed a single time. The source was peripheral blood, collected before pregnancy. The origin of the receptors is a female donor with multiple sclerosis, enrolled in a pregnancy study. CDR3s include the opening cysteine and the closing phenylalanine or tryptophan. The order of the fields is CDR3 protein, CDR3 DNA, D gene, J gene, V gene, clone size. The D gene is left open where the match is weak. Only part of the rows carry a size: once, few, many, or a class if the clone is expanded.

CASSLAGGLASETQYF	TGCGCCAGCAGCTTGGCAGGGGGTCTAGCGTCGGAGACCCAGTACTTC	.	TRBJ2-5	TRBV5-1	.
CASSLVGTGTYEQYF	TGTGCCAGCAGCTTAGTGGGGACAGGCACTTACGAGCAGTACTTC	TRBD1	TRBJ2-7	TRBV7-2	.
CASTTNPSGANVLTF	TGTGCCAGCACCACAAACCCCTCTGGGGCCAACGTCCTGACTTTC	.	TRBJ2-6	TRBV27	.
CASSLVPGATEAFF	TGCGCCAGCAGCTTGGTCCCCGGAGCTACTGAAGCTTTCTTT	.	TRBJ1-1	TRBV5-1	.
CASRTGRSGANVLTF	TGTGCCAGCAGGACAGGGAGATCTGGGGCCAACGTCCTGACTTTC	TRBD1	TRBJ2-6	TRBV6-1	.
CASSPRTSPGTSGSGSYEQYF	TGTGCCAGCAGCCCCCGAACTAGCCCCGGGACTAGCGGGAGTGGGTCCTACGAGCAGTACTTC	TRBD2	TRBJ2-7	TRBV9	.
CAISAQAVGELFF	TGTGCCATCAGTGCCCAGGCAGTCGGGGAGCTGTTTTTT	.	TRBJ2-2	TRBV10-3	.
CASSLLVAGGWNEQFF	TGTGCCAGCAGTTTATTAGTAGCGGGAGGATGGAATGAGCAGTTCTTC	TRBD2	TRBJ2-1	TRBV27	.
CASSPGTSGRFTDTQYF	TGTGCCAGCAGCCCAGGGACTAGCGGGAGATTTACCGATACGCAGTATTTT	TRBD2	TRBJ2-3	TRBV7-9	.
CASFSEENYGYTF	TGTGCCAGCTTTTCAGAGGAGAACTATGGCTACACCTTC	.	TRBJ1-2	TRBV2	.
CASSYSLLEFF	TGTGCCAGCAGTTACTCTTTACTTGAGTTCTTC	.	TRBJ2-1	TRBV6-5	.
CASSSIKSLEGTPTTPHEQYF	TGTGCCAGCAGTTCCATCAAATCATTAGAAGGGACACCTACCACCCCCCACGAGCAGTACTTC	.	TRBJ2-7	TRBV28	.
CAISGVGQLNTEAFF	TGTGCCATCAGTGGGGTCGGACAGTTGAACACTGAAGCTTTCTTT	.	TRBJ1-1	TRBV10-3	.
CASRLFRTGDLYGYTF	TGTGCCAGCAGACTATTCCGTACAGGGGACTTATATGGCTACACCTTC	TRBD1	TRBJ1-2	TRBV28	.
CASSYRGHKYNEQFF	TGTGCCAGCAGTTATAGAGGACACAAATACAATGAGCAGTTCTTC	.	TRBJ2-1	TRBV27	.
CAIKNPGETYEQYF	TGTGCCATAAAGAACCCAGGGGAAACCTACGAGCAGTACTTC	.	TRBJ2-7	TRBV28	.
CASSFRGLSQHF	TGTGCCAGCAGCTTCCGGGGTTTATCCCAGCATTTT	.	TRBJ1-5	TRBV5-5	.
CASSQERVGEQYF	TGCGCCAGCAGCCAAGAGCGGGTGGGCGAGCAGTACTTC	.	TRBJ2-7	TRBV4-1	.
CASSPPPAGATDTQYF	TGTGCCAGCTCACCACCACCAGCGGGAGCGACAGATACGCAGTATTTT	TRBD2	TRBJ2-3	TRBV18	.
CASSLTGNQPQHF	TGTGCCAGCAGCCTGACAGGCAATCAGCCCCAGCATTTT	.	TRBJ1-5	TRBV5-6	once
CAASHTGNNEKLFF	TGTGCCGCCTCCCATACAGGGAATAATGAAAAACTGTTTTTT	.	TRBJ1-4	TRBV6-6	few
CASAADRGPNYGYTF	TGCGCCAGCGCCGCGGACAGGGGGCCTAACTATGGCTACACCTTC	TRBD1	TRBJ1-2	TRBV5-1	.
CASSLAPSGGTEAFF	TGTGCCAGCAGCTTAGCGCCCTCCGGGGGCACTGAAGCTTTCTTT	.	TRBJ1-1	TRBV7-2	.
CASSLGRQGVHEQYF	TGTGCCAGCAGCTTGGGGCGACAGGGGGTCCACGAGCAGTACTTC	TRBD1	TRBJ2-7	TRBV5-5	.
CASSLAQAAPHQPQHF	TGTGCCAGCAGCTTAGCGCAGGCAGCCCCCCATCAGCCCCAGCATTTT	.	TRBJ1-5	TRBV7-2	.
CASSEDRDRAYEQYF	TGTGCCAGCAGCGAAGACCGGGACAGGGCCTACGAGCAGTACTTC	TRBD1	TRBJ2-7	TRBV28	.
CAWSRVPISYEQYF	TGTGCCTGGAGTCGAGTGCCGATCTCCTACGAGCAGTACTTC	.	TRBJ2-7	TRBV30	.
CASSLQGTGELFF	TGTGCCAGCAGCCTCCAGGGTACCGGGGAGCTGTTTTTT	.	TRBJ2-2	TRBV11-3	.
CASSPRLAVSTDTQYF	TGTGCCAGCAGCCCCAGGCTAGCGGTGAGCACAGATACGCAGTATTTT	TRBD2	TRBJ2-3	TRBV11-2	.
CASSPGETDQPQHF	TGTGCCAGCTCACCAGGAGAGACAGATCAGCCCCAGCATTTT	.	TRBJ1-5	TRBV18	.
CSVLGGDRNTIYF	TGCAGCGTTCTGGGAGGGGATAGAAACACCATATATTTT	.	TRBJ1-3	TRBV29-1	.
CASRVRGNTEAFF	TGTGCCAGCAGAGTTCGGGGGAACACTGAAGCTTTCTTT	.	TRBJ1-1	TRBV2	.
CAISEIQGNEQYF	TGTGCCATCAGTGAGATACAGGGAAACGAGCAGTACTTC	.	TRBJ2-7	TRBV10-3	.
CASSLGAPTSKNIQYF	TGTGCCAGCAGTTTGGGGGCACCTACTTCCAAAAACATTCAGTACTTC	.	TRBJ2-4	TRBV28	.
CASSQAVAGSSYNEQFF	TGCGCCAGCAGCCAAGCGGTCGCGGGGAGCTCCTACAATGAGCAGTTCTTC	.	TRBJ2-1	TRBV4-1	once
CASSPQGTGVNEQYF	TGTGCCAGCAGCCCTCAGGGGACAGGGGTTAACGAGCAGTACTTC	TRBD1	TRBJ2-7	TRBV7-2	once
CSVARNEKLFF	TGCAGCGTTGCCAGAAATGAAAAACTGTTTTTT	.	TRBJ1-4	TRBV29-1	.
CASSSRGDEQFF	TGCGCCAGCAGCAGCCGCGGGGATGAGCAGTTCTTC	.	TRBJ2-1	TRBV5-1	.
CASHLAGQGETQYF	TGCGCCAGCCATCTAGCGGGGCAGGGGGAGACCCAGTACTTC	TRBD2	TRBJ2-5	TRBV5-1	.
CASSRRGETQYF	TGTGCCAGCAGTAGGAGAGGAGAGACCCAGTACTTC	.	TRBJ2-5	TRBV6-5	once
CASRDTGVGYGYTF	TGTGCCAGCAGGGATACAGGGGTGGGTTATGGCTACACCTTC	TRBD1	TRBJ1-2	TRBV28	.
CASSDSLNTEAFF	TGTGCCAGCAGTGACAGCCTGAACACTGAAGCTTTCTTT	.	TRBJ1-1	TRBV6-4	.
CASSLGTSGRPDTQYF	TGTGCCAGCAGTCTAGGGACTAGCGGGAGGCCAGATACGCAGTATTTT	TRBD2	TRBJ2-3	TRBV28	.
CASSMGQLNQPQHF	TGTGCCAGTAGTATGGGACAGCTCAATCAGCCCCAGCATTTT	TRBD1	TRBJ1-5	TRBV19	.
CASSRDTADEQYF	TGTGCCAGCAGCCGGGACACGGCGGACGAGCAGTACTTC	.	TRBJ2-7	TRBV11-3	once
CASSKGDGTGVYYEQYF	TGTGCCAGCAGCAAGGGCGACGGGACAGGGGTTTACTACGAGCAGTACTTC	TRBD1	TRBJ2-7	TRBV9	.
CFAGIYGYTF	TGCTTCGCCGGGATCTATGGCTACACCTTC	.	TRBJ1-2	TRBV6-6	.
CASSSSGLVSPGQYF	TGCGCCAGCAGCTCCTCGGGACTAGTCTCGCCCGGGCAGTATTTT	TRBD2	TRBJ2-3	TRBV5-1	.
CASSPRWEREQYF	TGTGCCAGCAGCCCACGTTGGGAGCGCGAGCAGTACTTC	.	TRBJ2-7	TRBV7-2	.
CASSFQGARSYEQYF	TGTGCCAGCAGTTTCCAGGGGGCCCGTTCCTACGAGCAGTACTTC	TRBD1	TRBJ2-7	TRBV28	.
CASSPRQGYTEAFF	TGTGCCAGCAGCCCCCGACAGGGGTACACTGAAGCTTTCTTT	TRBD1	TRBJ1-1	TRBV9	.
CASSPRGTASNEKLFF	TGCGCCAGCAGTCCGAGGGGGACAGCCTCTAATGAAAAACTGTTTTTT	TRBD1	TRBJ1-4	TRBV5-1	once
CGGSQMNTQYF	TGTGGAGGGAGCCAGATGAATACGCAGTATTTT	.	TRBJ2-3	TRBV30	once